This T cell receptor (beta chain) was observed in a study of T cell responses to AZD1222 COVID-19 vaccine. Data came from immunoSEQ multiplex PCR; TCRdb stores just in-frame clones and leaves some out. The sample has 120,000 to 150,000 clones, roughly 90% seen once. Study observations and caveats: Donors were largely white British and mainly female; clonal diversity was possibly underestimated. Reports indicate that nearly half of spike-specific TCRs are directed at unmutated variant regions. At study baseline, merely several AZD1222 recipients were seropositive. Scientists sampled the repertoires only once the peak T cell response had passed.

The CDR3 has 14 residues. The V gene's germline CDR1 is LGHNA and CDR2 YSLEER. Trimming cost V 0 bases and J 6 bases, with 11 bases left between them. Turning to this clone: Its specificity is unknown.

This TCR derives from an adult who received the AZD1222 COVID-19 vaccine. J is TRBJ1-1 and V is TRBV4-3; a possible D gene is TRBD1 (5 bases). Sample: peripheral blood, taken 28 days after the second AZD1222 dose. In DNA, the CDR3 is TGCGCCAGCAGCCAAGATAGGGGTATCCCTGAAGCTTTCTTT. It specifies CASSQDRGIPEAFF.